What follows are 32 T cell receptor beta chains derived from one specimen sequenced in a study of identical twins' blood T cells. TCRdb fed the 5' RACE reads into MiXCR, producing one record per CDR3 protein. The sample lists around 380,000 distinct CDR3 sequences; about 28% were seen once. The specimen sequenced was PBMCs. The receptors here all came from a woman between 18 and 50 years old in good health.

A word on this clonotype: It may be a read error: a sequence one base away is much more abundant. The CDR3 sequence is CASSPSNEKMFF. CDR3 nucleotides: TGCGCCAGCAGCCCTAGTAATGAAAAAATGTTTTTT. The rearrangement uses TRBV5-1 and TRBJ1-4; D call uncertain. Germline assignment: CDR1 SGHRS and CDR2 YFSETQ. The CDR3 has 12 amino acids. The full variable domain, its missing parts supplied by reference TRBV5-1 and TRBJ1-4, is KAGVTQTPRYLIKTRGQQVTLSCSPISGHRSVSWYQQTPGQGLQFLFEYFSETQRNKGNFPGRFSGRQFSNSRSEMNVSTLELGDSALYLCASSPSNEKMFFGSGTQLSVL.

The rearrangement links TRBV6-6 to TRBJ2-3; 9 bases line up with TRBD1. Trimming removed 2 bases from V and 1 base from J; junction bases left unmatched: 7. The germline V gene encodes CDR1 MNHNY and CDR2 SVGAGI (reference sequence). This CDR3 has 17 residues. The CDR3 is CASSYRQGGVRTDTQYF. The CDR3 DNA reads TGTGCCAGCAGTTACCGACAGGGGGGTGTGCGCACAGATACGCAGTATTTT.

As for this clonotype: Mismatch with germline at one junction end may stem from a read error. The chain couples TRBV2 to TRBJ1-5; D is unclear. This CDR3 is built from 14 residues. Germline V gene lookup returns CDR1 SNHLY and CDR2 FYNNEI. The CDR3 DNA reads as TGTGCCATCAGTGAAAGGGAACACATTCAGCCCCAGCATTTT. This gives the protein CAISEREHIQPQHF.

Of note for this clonotype: An end of the junction differs from the germline gene, which may be a read error. DNA for the CDR3: TGTGCCGGCAGTCCAACCCTAGCTGGTGAGCAGTTATTC. Its protein is CAGSPTLAGEQLF. The V and J genes are TRBV27 and TRBJ2-1; tentatively, D is TRBD2 (5 bases). The V gene's germline CDR1 is MNHEY and CDR2 SMNVEV (reference sequence). The CDR3 consists of 13 residues.

This clonotype was seen once. V gene TRBV7-2 combines with J gene TRBJ1-5; D unclear. Trimming cost V 1 base and J 9 bases, with 10 bases left between them. Per germline, CDR1 SGHTA and CDR2 FQGNSA. CDR3 length equals 13 residues. CDR3 in DNA: TGTGCCAGCAGCTTAGGTACGGGTCGGCCCCAGCATTTT. Translation gives CASSLGTGRPQHF. Filled out from reference TRBV7-2 and TRBJ1-5, the complete variable domain reads GAGVSQSPSNKVTEKGKDVELRCDPISGHTALYWYRQSLGQGLEFLIYFQGNSAPDKSGLPSDRFSAERTGGSVSTLTIQRTQQEDSAVYLCASSLGTGRPQHFGDGTRLSIL.

The table lists this clonotype with a few counts. The rearrangement links TRBV5-4 to TRBJ1-3, with unresolved D. Trimming cost V 4 bases and J 0 bases, with 11 bases left between them. This CDR3 is built from 15 residues. Germline V CDR1 and CDR2: SGHNT, YYREEE (reference sequence). For the CDR3, the DNA is TGTGCCAGCAGCCTGGACGGAAGCTCTGGAAACACCATATATTTT. Its protein is CASSLDGSSGNTIYF. The full variable domain, with the rest looked up from reference TRBV5-4 and TRBJ1-3, is ETGVTQSPTHLIKTRGQQVTLRCSSQSGHNTVSWYQQALGQGPQFIFQYYREEENGRGNFPPRFSGLQFPNYSSELNVNALELDDSALYLCASSLDGSSGNTIYFGEGSWLTVV.

Only a few counts were recorded for this clonotype. Possible read error: a much larger clone is one base away. V usage is TRBV3-1 and J usage is TRBJ2-1; D is perhaps TRBD2 (5 bases). The germline V gene encodes CDR1 LGHDT and CDR2 YNNKEL (reference sequence). CDR3 length: 12 residues. CDR3 protein: CASSQEAERHSF. For the CDR3, the DNA is TGTGCCAGCAGCCAAGAAGCGGAGAGGCACTCCTTC.

Only a few counts were recorded for this clonotype. V usage is TRBV6-2 or TRBV6-3 and J usage is TRBJ2-7; D possibly corresponds to TRBD2 (7 bases). V lost 2 bases and J 2 bases, leaving 13 bases between the germline ends. This CDR3 region has 15 residues. Per germline, CDR1 MNHEY and CDR2 SVGEGT. The CDR3 is CASSYAGEGPYEQYF. The CDR3 coding sequence is TGTGCCAGCAGTTACGCAGGGGAGGGTCCCTACGAGCAGTACTTC.

This clonotype was picked up a small number of times. The chain couples TRBV30 to TRBJ1-1; D is unresolved. CDR1 is GTSNPN and CDR2 is SVGIG in the germline V gene (reference sequence). CDR3 size: 13 residues. V was pared by 5 bases and J by 6 bases, with 16 bases between. The CDR3: CAWVGMGRAEAFF. The CDR3, as DNA: TGTGCCTGGGTTGGCATGGGTAGGGCTGAAGCTTTCTTT.

This clonotype was detected only a few times. V and J are TRBV29-1 and TRBJ1-1, with D perhaps TRBD1 (5 bases). Germline CDR1 SQVTM, CDR2 ANQGSEA. V gave up 4 bases and J gave up 5 bases, with 14 bases separating them. The CDR3 contains 13 residues. CDR3 sequence reads: CSVGWQGGTEAFF. The CDR3 bases are TGCAGCGTTGGGTGGCAGGGTGGTACTGAAGCTTTCTTT.

The chain has TRBV27 and TRBJ1-1, with D unclear. CDR1 and CDR2 from the germline V gene are MNHEY and SMNVEV (reference sequence). The CDR3 is 13 amino acids. V shed 6 bases and J shed 5 bases, with 13 bases lying between them. The CDR3 loop reads CASSRTLGTEAFF. CDR3 bases: TGTGCCAGCAGCCGGACCCTCGGGACTGAAGCTTTCTTT.

J is TRBJ2-1 and V is TRBV10-3; TRBD2 matches 13 bases. The ends lost 10 bases at V and 5 bases at J; junction bases unmatched: 5. This CDR3 region has 14 residues. Germline V gives CDR1 ENHRY, CDR2 SYGVKD. The CDR3 DNA follows: TGTGCCAGCGGACTAGCGGGAGTGAACAATGAGCAGTTCTTC. It codes for CASGLAGVNNEQFF.

In its sample, this clonotype was seen a few times. The V call is TRBV7-9, the J call TRBJ2-1, with TRBD2 as a possible D gene (6 bases). Per germline, CDR1 SEHNR and CDR2 FQNEAQ (reference sequence). V lost 5 bases to trimming and J lost 0 bases, with 11 bases between them. The CDR3 length is 15 residues. CDR3 amino acids: CASSLLASSYNEQFF. The CDR3 DNA reads as TGTGCCAGCAGCCTACTAGCCAGCTCCTACAATGAGCAGTTCTTC.

This clonotype was recorded a few times. The chain has TRBV5-1 and TRBJ1-4; D unresolved. The germline CDR1 and CDR2 sequences are SGHRS and YFSETQ. CDR3 length: 13 residues. Between the trimmed V and J ends, which lost 3 bases and 4 bases, there was a span of 7 bases. CDR3 residues: CASSWTYNEKLFF. CDR3 nucleotides: TGCGCCAGCAGCTGGACCTATAATGAAAAACTGTTTTTT. The full variable domain, its missing parts supplied by reference TRBV5-1 and TRBJ1-4, is KAGVTQTPRYLIKTRGQQVTLSCSPISGHRSVSWYQQTPGQGLQFLFEYFSETQRNKGNFPGRFSGRQFSNSRSEMNVSTLELGDSALYLCASSWTYNEKLFFGSGTQLSVL.

The rearrangement joins TRBV5-6 to TRBJ2-1, with D possibly being TRBD1 (6 bases). The V gene's germline CDR1 is SGHDT and CDR2 YYEEEE. V lost 4 bases and J 6 bases, leaving 11 bases between the germline ends. CDR3 length: 13 amino acids. Written as DNA, the CDR3 is TGTGCCAGCAGCCCTGACAGGACCAATGAGCAGTTCTTC. The encoded protein is CASSPDRTNEQFF.

This clonotype was picked up many times. The rearrangement joins TRBV2 to TRBJ1-4; the match to TRBD1 covers 8 bases. Germline V gives CDR1 SNHLY, CDR2 FYNNEI. The CDR3 is 14 residues long. V shed 6 bases and J 7 bases; nucleotides not matched to a gene: 7. CDR3 bases: TGTGCCAGCAGCGTACAGGGGGGTAGTGAAAAACTGTTTTTT. Translation gives CASSVQGGSEKLFF.

This clonotype showed up many times. The chain joins TRBV7-9 to TRBJ1-5; perhaps TRBD1 as D (5 bases). CDR1 and CDR2 from the germline V gene are SEHNR and FQNEAQ (reference sequence). The CDR3 has 12 residues. Trimming pared 5 bases from V and 5 bases from J, leaving 7 bases between. CDR3 nucleotides: TGTGCCAGCAGCCGGGGGGATCAGCCCCAGCATTTT. This codes for CASSRGDQPQHF.

This clonotype was detected a few times. This sequence joins TRBV12-3 or TRBV12-4 and TRBJ1-2, with D maybe TRBD1 (6 bases). Deletions cut 5 bases from V and 8 bases from J, with 27 bases between. The CDR3 spans 17 residues. The CDR3 sequence: CASSRKSQGPRLRGYTF. CDR3 coding DNA: TGTGCCAGCAGTCGGAAAAGCCAGGGGCCCCGTTTGAGAGGCTACACCTTC.

This clonotype was found many times. This chain connects TRBV28 to TRBJ2-2; 9 bases fit TRBD1. Germline CDR1 MDHEN, CDR2 SYDVKM. The CDR3 has 15 amino acids. Germline trimming cut 5 bases from V and 6 bases from J; bases unmatched to any gene: 7. Here the CDR3 reads CASSPGTGRSGELFF. The CDR3 nucleotides read TGTGCCAGCAGTCCCGGGACAGGGCGGTCCGGGGAGCTGTTTTTT.

This clonotype was observed a handful of times. The chain joins TRBV19 to TRBJ1-5; D is possibly TRBD1 (5 bases). The CDR3 runs 16 residues. Per the germline V gene, CDR1 is LNHDA and CDR2 is SQIVND (reference sequence). The V end lost 5 bases, the J end lost 0 bases, and 14 bases lay between the germline ends. CDR3: CASSLPTDHSNQPQHF. CDR3 nucleotide sequence: TGTGCCAGTAGTCTACCGACAGACCATAGCAATCAGCCCCAGCATTTT.

The sample holds a few counts of this clonotype. The rearrangement links TRBV12-3 or TRBV12-4 to TRBJ1-4; D is undetermined. This CDR3 has 11 residues. V was cut by 1 base and J by 8 bases, with 2 bases left in between. CDR3 sequence reads: CASSLEEKLFF. The DNA of the CDR3 is TGTGCCAGCAGTTTAGAAGAAAAACTGTTTTTT.

This clonotype was counted once. One end of the junction does not line up with germline, which may come from a read error. The chain uses TRBV9 and TRBJ2-3, with D perhaps matching TRBD1 or TRBD2 (5 bases each). From germline, CDR1 is SGDLS and CDR2 YYNGEE. The CDR3 extends over 13 amino acids. In nucleotides, the CDR3 is TGTGCCCGCAGCGTAGAGGGGTCCGATACGCAGTATTTT. Protein sequence: CARSVEGSDTQYF. Drawing the rest from reference TRBV9 and TRBJ2-3, the complete variable domain is DSGVTQTPKHLITATGQRVTLRCSPRSGDLSVYWYQQSLDQGLQFLIQYYNGEERAKGNILERFSAQQFPDLHSELNLSSLELGDSALYFCARSVEGSDTQYFGPGTRLTVL.

The chain joins TRBV5-1 to TRBJ2-3; 11 bases align to TRBD2. J gave up 0 bases and V 4 bases, and 4 bases lay outside the gene matches. The CDR3 has 16 amino acids. The germline V gene encodes CDR1 SGHRS and CDR2 YFSETQ. CDR3 bases: TGCGCCAGCAGCGCGCGACTAGCGGGGAGCACAGATACGCAGTATTTT. This gives the protein CASSARLAGSTDTQYF.

The rearrangement joins TRBV29-1 to TRBJ2-1; the match to TRBD2 covers 10 bases. With 5 bases clipped from V and 3 bases from J, the junction kept 7 bases outside the gene matches. Germline-derived CDR1 and CDR2 are SQVTM and ANQGSEA. The CDR3 covers 15 residues. CDR3 DNA sequence: TGCAGCGTTCGACCACTAGCGGGAAGCTACAATGAGCAGTTCTTC. Its translation: CSVRPLAGSYNEQFF.

This clonotype was observed a handful of times. The chain links TRBV28 to TRBJ2-7, with 7 bases identical to TRBD1. The germline gives CDR1 MDHEN, CDR2 SYDVKM. V dropped 4 bases and J dropped 11; count of bases not matched to a gene: 14. The CDR3 totals 14 residues. The CDR3 DNA reads TGTGCCAGCAGTTCCGGGACAGCCCTCCCAACTGAGTACTTC. It is translated as CASSSGTALPTEYF.

The rearrangement links TRBV3-1 to TRBJ1-2; D ambiguous. V lost 8 bases and J 8 bases, leaving 15 bases between the germline ends. CDR3 length: 12 residues. Germline V gene lookup returns CDR1 LGHDT and CDR2 YNNKEL (reference sequence). DNA for the CDR3: TGTGCCAGCTCAAAGGACGGTCACGGCTACACCTTC. This encodes CASSKDGHGYTF.

This clonotype was counted between two and nine times. The rearrangement joins TRBV20-1 to TRBJ2-1; 12 nucleotides line up with TRBD2. Germline CDR1 DFQATT, CDR2 SNEGSKA (reference sequence). The J segment lost 6 bases and the V segment lost 6 bases, leaving 6 bases of the junction unmatched. There are 14 residues in the CDR3. The CDR3 reads CSAFQLAGGNEQFF. The CDR3 DNA reads TGCAGTGCCTTCCAACTAGCGGGAGGCAATGAGCAGTTCTTC.

The chain uses TRBV30 and TRBJ2-1, with 11 bases that match TRBD2. This CDR3 is 16 amino acids long. Per the germline V gene, CDR1 is GTSNPN and CDR2 is SVGIG (reference sequence). J gave up 5 bases and V 0 bases, and 6 bases lay outside the gene matches. The DNA of the CDR3 is TGTGCCTGGAGTGTGTTTGGACTAGCGGGCAACAATGAGCAGTTCTTC. Protein sequence: CAWSVFGLAGNNEQFF.

The genes are TRBV10-3 and TRBJ2-1, with a possible D match to TRBD2 (6 bases). V gave up 7 bases and J gave up 0 bases, with 13 bases separating them. The CDR3 runs 15 residues. In germline, CDR1 is ENHRY, CDR2 SYGVKD. CDR3 DNA: TGTGCCATCAACCTCGGGGGAAGCTCCTACAATGAGCAGTTCTTC. Protein product: CAINLGGSSYNEQFF.

J is TRBJ1-4 and V is TRBV15; D call uncertain. Germline values: CDR1 LNHNV, CDR2 YYDKDF (reference sequence). V lost 3 bases and J lost 7, with 9 bases in between. The CDR3 length is 13 residues. The CDR3 DNA reads as TGTGCCACCAGCAGGGCAGAAGGTGAAAAACTGTTTTTT. Protein product: CATSRAEGEKLFF.

This sequence joins TRBV2 and TRBJ2-1, with 13 bases lining up with TRBD2. This CDR3 region has 17 residues. Trimming removed 8 bases from V and 7 bases from J; junction bases left unmatched: 14. CDR1 is SNHLY, CDR2 FYNNEI, per germline. CDR3 residues: CASRRLAGGLKGNEQFF. In nucleotides, the CDR3 is TGTGCCAGCCGGAGACTAGCGGGGGGTTTAAAGGGGAATGAGCAGTTCTTC.

This clonotype was detected only a few times. The genes are TRBV11-2 and TRBJ2-4; 8 bases match TRBD2. The junction had 6 bases not matched to a gene; V was cut back by 3 bases and J by 8 bases. There are 14 residues in the CDR3. Per germline, CDR1 SGHAT and CDR2 FQNNGV. CDR3 region: CASSLGTSRDIQYF. The CDR3 DNA reads as TGTGCCAGCAGCTTGGGGACTAGTCGGGACATTCAGTACTTC.